A single sample is the source of the 28 T cell receptor beta chains below, sequenced in a study of Graves' ophthalmopathy and Graves' hyperthyroidism. For repertoire sequencing, the TCR beta CDR3 regions were amplified from RNA transcripts. The library came from an HTBI-primed first-round RT-PCR and a second-round multiplex PCR. TCRdb redid the calling of the multiplex PCR reads with MiXCR, one entry per CDR3 protein. The table lists over 500,000 distinct CDR3 sequences, around a fifth of them singletons. Sequencing used peripheral blood. These TCRs come from a woman aged 18-29 years with stable Graves' hyperthyroidism. Some clones in this sample may be carry-over from other donors' samples.

This clonotype was seen ten or more times. One end of the junction is discordant with germline, which a read error may explain. V gene TRBV27 combines with J gene TRBJ1-2; a possible D gene is TRBD1 (6 bases). This CDR3 has 13 residues. The germline CDR1 and CDR2 sequences are MNHEY and SMNVEV (reference sequence). DNA of the CDR3: TGTGGCAGCAAAAGGGGGTCCGGCTATGGCTACACCTTC. Translation gives CGSKRGSGYGYTF.

This clonotype was seen just once. Compared with germline, one end of the junction differs, possibly owing to a read error. The chain combines TRBV11-1 with TRBJ1-1; D gene ambiguous. From germline, CDR1 is SGHAT and CDR2 FQDESV (reference sequence). This CDR3 comprises 14 residues. The CDR3 sequence is CASSFFSENNEAFF. In DNA, the CDR3 is TGTGCCAGCAGCTTTTTCTCAGAGAACAATGAAGCTTTCTTT.

The chain recombines TRBV2 with TRBJ2-7; D uncertain. V was shortened by 2 bases and J by 1 base, with 12 bases between the two germline ends. CDR3 length equals 15 residues. Germline CDR1 is SNHLY and CDR2 is FYNNEI. This chain's CDR3 is CASSENGYASYEQYF. The CDR3 coding sequence is TGTGCCAGCAGTGAAAACGGGTACGCGTCCTACGAGCAGTACTTC.

This rearrangement joins TRBV5-1 to TRBJ1-3; D possibly corresponds to TRBD1 (6 bases). Germline values: CDR1 SGHRS, CDR2 YFSETQ. The CDR3 has 17 amino acids. V dropped 0 bases and J dropped 4 bases, with 17 bases sitting between them. CDR3 protein: CASSLDQAGASGNTIYF. The CDR3 DNA reads as TGCGCCAGCAGCTTGGATCAAGCAGGGGCTTCGGGAAACACCATATATTTT.

This clonotype came up a few times. The chain combines TRBV6-2 or TRBV6-3 with TRBJ1-6, with a possible D match to TRBD1 (5 bases). Per the germline V gene, CDR1 is MNHEY and CDR2 is SVGEGT. CDR3 length equals 11 residues. Trimming cost V 8 bases and J 8 bases, with 7 bases left between them. CDR3 in DNA: TGTGCCAGCGGGGGTGATTCACCCCTCCACTTT. Translation gives CASGGDSPLHF.

This clonotype came up many times. V and J are TRBV20-1 and TRBJ2-4; D is possibly TRBD1 (6 bases). CDR3 length: 15 residues. Germline V gene data show CDR1 as DFQATT and CDR2 as SNEGSKA (reference sequence). The ends were cut back, 6 bases at V and 5 bases at J, with 20 bases in the middle. The CDR3 nucleotides read TGCAGTGCCCCGCCCCTAGACAGGAGACAAAACATTCAGTACTTC. Its protein is CSAPPLDRRQNIQYF.

This clonotype has at least ten counts. The chain couples TRBV7-3 to TRBJ2-7; TRBD2 aligns across 9 bases. Germline V gives CDR1 SGHTA, CDR2 FQGTGA. This CDR3 has 15 residues. V shed 5 bases, J shed 2 bases, and the junction held 7 bases outside the gene matches. The CDR3 protein is CASSPQRGATYEQYF. CDR3 DNA sequence: TGTGCCAGCAGCCCCCAGCGGGGGGCGACCTACGAGCAGTACTTC.

CDR3 sequence (DNA): TGTGCCAGCAGCTTAGGGCAGAACCTTGACACTGAAGCTTTCTTT. Encoded protein: CASSLGQNLDTEAFF. This chain connects TRBV11-2 to TRBJ1-1; D gene unclear. Looked up from germline, CDR1 is SGHAT and CDR2 is FQNNGV. The length of the CDR3 is 15 residues. V shed 1 base and J shed 3 bases, with 12 bases lying between them.

This clonotype was seen repeatedly, ten times or more. The rearrangement joins TRBV9 to TRBJ1-6, with D perhaps TRBD1 (5 bases). This CDR3 contains 16 residues. Germline V gene sequence: CDR1 SGDLS, CDR2 YYNGEE. The ends were cut back, 0 bases at V and 8 bases at J, with 15 bases in the middle. The CDR3 DNA reads as TGTGCCAGCAGCGTAGAAGGCAGGGCCGGTGATTCACCCCTCCACTTT. It translates to CASSVEGRAGDSPLHF.

This chain connects TRBV6-5 to TRBJ2-7, with 10 nucleotides matching TRBD1. CDR1 is MNHEY, CDR2 SVGAGI, per germline. V shed 6 bases, J shed 2 bases, and the junction held 10 bases outside the gene matches. The CDR3 consists of 16 residues. CDR3 bases: TGTGCCAGCAGATACGACGGGACAGGGGTCACCTACGAGCAGTACTTC. It translates to CASRYDGTGVTYEQYF.

This clonotype showed up many times. The DNA of the CDR3 is TGCAGTGCTAGAGTCCGCGGCGAGCAGTACTTC. Encoded protein: CSARVRGEQYF. The chain combines TRBV20-1 with TRBJ2-7; D is ambiguous. The CDR3 totals 11 residues. Trimming took 1 base from V and 6 from J, leaving 7 bases between them. CDR1 is DFQATT, CDR2 SNEGSKA, per germline (reference sequence).

The chain couples TRBV12-5 to TRBJ2-7, with a tentative D call TRBD2 (5 bases). Germline V gene lookup returns CDR1 LGHNT and CDR2 FRNRAP. The CDR3 length is 12 residues. The germline V and J ends were trimmed by 4 bases and 7 bases, with 11 bases remaining between them. CDR3 amino acids: CASGSGFEEQYF. DNA of the CDR3: TGTGCTAGTGGTTCGGGGTTTGAAGAGCAGTACTTC.

This clonotype was seen ten or more times. V and J are TRBV30 and TRBJ1-2; TRBD1 matches at 9 bases. V lost 3 bases to trimming and J lost 4 bases; unmatched junction nucleotides: 6. This CDR3 has 14 amino acids. Looked up from germline, CDR1 is GTSNPN and CDR2 is SVGIG (reference sequence). CDR3 residues: CAWSAGQGFYGYTF. CDR3 coding DNA: TGTGCCTGGAGCGCGGGACAGGGTTTCTATGGCTACACCTTC. Drawing the rest from reference TRBV30 and TRBJ1-2, the complete variable domain is SQTIHQWPATLVQPVGSPLSLECTVEGTSNPNLYWYRQAAGRGLQLLFYSVGIGQISSEVPQNLSASRPQDRQFILSSKKLLLSDSGFYLCAWSAGQGFYGYTFGSGTRLTVV.

This rearrangement joins TRBV12-3 or TRBV12-4 to TRBJ2-7; a weak D match, TRBD1 (6 bases). Trimming pared 5 bases from V and 3 bases from J, leaving 14 bases between. This CDR3 is 14 amino acids long. The CDR3 nucleotides read TGTGCCAGCAGTCCAGGGGTCCAATACTACGAGCAGTACTTC. This codes for CASSPGVQYYEQYF.

The chain has TRBV28 and TRBJ2-2, with 8 bases aligning to TRBD1. The germline V gene encodes CDR1 MDHEN and CDR2 SYDVKM. Trimming took 6 bases from V and 5 from J; bases not matched to a gene: 8. The CDR3 consists of 15 residues. CDR3 protein: CASRKPNRGTGELFF. CDR3 sequence (DNA): TGTGCCAGCAGGAAACCAAACAGGGGGACCGGGGAGCTGTTTTTT.

This clonotype was counted at least ten times. The chain carries TRBV6-5 and TRBJ2-7; TRBD1 matches at 12 bases. Germline CDR1 MNHEY, CDR2 SVGAGI. This CDR3 spans 16 amino acids. Losses at the gene ends were 4 bases for V and 6 bases for J; bases not matched to a gene: 10. CDR3 loop: CASSSSGGTGGAEQYF. The CDR3 DNA is TGTGCCAGCAGTTCCTCGGGCGGGACAGGGGGCGCCGAGCAGTACTTC.

The V call is TRBV6-5, the J call TRBJ1-3; D perhaps matches TRBD1 (5 bases). CDR1 and CDR2 from the germline V gene are MNHEY and SVGAGI. The V and J ends lost 4 bases and 0 bases respectively, with 16 bases between them. CDR3 length: 17 amino acids. Here the CDR3 reads CASSCSRDHSSGNTIYF. CDR3 coding DNA: TGTGCCAGCAGTTGCTCGAGGGACCACTCCTCTGGAAACACCATATATTTT.

This clonotype has ten or more counts. The rearrangement links TRBV20-1 to TRBJ1-2; D is undetermined. Trimming shortened V by 6 bases and J by 2 bases, and 10 bases separated the two germline ends. The CDR3 has 12 residues. Looked up from germline, CDR1 is DFQATT and CDR2 is SNEGSKA (reference sequence). CDR3 sequence: CSATGGNYGYTF. The DNA for the CDR3 is TGCAGTGCCACGGGAGGAAACTATGGCTACACCTTC.

The table lists this clonotype with many counts. J is TRBJ2-7 and V is TRBV20-1; the D is unclear. Trimming shortened V by 6 bases and J by 5 bases, and 17 bases separated the two germline ends. CDR1 is DFQATT and CDR2 is SNEGSKA in the germline V gene (reference sequence). This CDR3 contains 13 residues. This CDR3 is CSAINLFLNEQYF. In DNA form, the CDR3 reads TGCAGTGCAATTAACTTGTTCCTCAACGAGCAGTACTTC.

This clonotype showed up just a few times. J is TRBJ2-7 and V is TRBV3-1, with 9 nucleotides matching TRBD2. CDR1 and CDR2 (germline): LGHDT, YNNKEL (reference sequence). The CDR3 spans 16 residues. The junction had 8 bases not matched to a gene; V was cut back by 1 base and J by 4 bases. Written as DNA, the CDR3 is TGTGCCAGCAGCCAAGGTCTATTAGCGGGGGTGTACGAGCAGTACTTC. This encodes CASSQGLLAGVYEQYF.

This clonotype has more than one count but fewer than ten. The chain is built from TRBV5-1 and TRBJ2-7, with TRBD1 identical over 9 bases. CDR1 is SGHRS and CDR2 is YFSETQ in the germline V gene. The CDR3 has 16 amino acids. Trimming removed 1 base from V and 3 bases from J; junction bases left unmatched: 8. The CDR3 DNA sequence: TGCGCCAGCAGCTTGTGGACCGGGACAGGGAGCTACGAGCAGTACTTC. Its protein product is CASSLWTGTGSYEQYF.

The V call is TRBV9, the J call TRBJ1-3; D is perhaps TRBD1 (6 bases). Germline V gives CDR1 SGDLS, CDR2 YYNGEE. The V end was cut by 1 base, the J end by 2 bases, with 16 bases between. The CDR3 covers 17 residues. CDR3 in DNA: TGTGCCAGCAGCGTATCCGGGGGCGCATCGGCTGGAAACACCATATATTTT. This codes for CASSVSGGASAGNTIYF. Full variable domain (rest looked up from reference TRBV9 and TRBJ1-3): DSGVTQTPKHLITATGQRVTLRCSPRSGDLSVYWYQQSLDQGLQFLIQYYNGEERAKGNILERFSAQQFPDLHSELNLSSLELGDSALYFCASSVSGGASAGNTIYFGEGSWLTVV.

The CDR3 region has the DNA TGTGCCAGTAGTTCCCCGACTCAGCCCCAGCATTTT. Encoded protein: CASSSPTQPQHF. This chain joins TRBV19 and TRBJ1-5; no reliable D call. Trimming removed 5 bases from V and 6 bases from J, with 8 bases in between. The germline V gene has CDR1 LNHDA and CDR2 SQIVND (reference sequence). The CDR3 extends over 12 amino acids.

The chain couples TRBV5-1 to TRBJ1-1; D is perhaps TRBD1 (6 bases). V lost 5 bases and J lost 0, with 14 bases in between. CDR3 size: 15 residues. Germline lookup yields CDR1 SGHRS and CDR2 YFSETQ. The CDR3 region has the DNA TGCGCCAGCAGACTGGCTACAGGGCTGAACACTGAAGCTTTCTTT. This sequence encodes CASRLATGLNTEAFF. Together with reference TRBV5-1 and TRBJ1-1, the CDR3 gives the full variable domain: KAGVTQTPRYLIKTRGQQVTLSCSPISGHRSVSWYQQTPGQGLQFLFEYFSETQRNKGNFPGRFSGRQFSNSRSEMNVSTLELGDSALYLCASRLATGLNTEAFFGQGTRLTVV.

This clonotype was picked up many times. This chain links TRBV12-5 with TRBJ2-2; 7 bases align to TRBD2. Losses at the gene ends were 5 bases for V and 6 bases for J; bases not matched to a gene: 6. Germline CDR1 and CDR2: LGHNT and FRNRAP. The CDR3 loop spans 14 amino acids. CDR3 sequence: CASGTGLVPGELFF. CDR3 DNA: TGTGCTAGTGGTACAGGACTAGTTCCCGGGGAGCTGTTTTTT.

This clonotype was picked up a small number of times. V gene TRBV5-1 combines with J gene TRBJ1-1, with TRBD1 as a possible D gene (6 bases). This CDR3 contains 14 residues. CDR1 and CDR2 from the germline V gene are SGHRS and YFSETQ. Trimming removed 4 bases from V and 4 bases from J, with 14 bases in between. The CDR3 loop reads CASSPLGGPTEAFF. In DNA, the CDR3 is TGCGCCAGCAGCCCTCTCGGGGGGCCCACTGAAGCTTTCTTT.

This clonotype was picked up a small number of times. The chain joins TRBV2 to TRBJ1-1; no reliable D call. The CDR3 runs to 13 residues. Germline assignment: CDR1 SNHLY and CDR2 FYNNEI. V was trimmed by 7 bases and J by 0 bases, leaving 9 bases between them. CDR3 residues: CASTGAMNTEAFF. CDR3 nucleotide sequence: TGTGCCAGCACCGGTGCTATGAACACTGAAGCTTTCTTT.

This clonotype was observed many times. The CDR3 DNA sequence: TGTGCCAGCAGCTTAGCGGGCAGTGCTAACTATGGCTACACCTTC. Amino acids: CASSLAGSANYGYTF. V and J are TRBV7-2 and TRBJ1-2; D remains unclear. Trimming took 0 bases from V and 0 from J, leaving 8 bases between them. This CDR3 is built from 15 residues. CDR1 and CDR2 (germline): SGHTA, FQGNSA. The full variable domain, with the rest looked up from reference TRBV7-2 and TRBJ1-2, is GAGVSQSPSNKVTEKGKDVELRCDPISGHTALYWYRQSLGQGLEFLIYFQGNSAPDKSGLPSDRFSAERTGGSVSTLTIQRTQQEDSAVYLCASSLAGSANYGYTFGSGTRLTVV.